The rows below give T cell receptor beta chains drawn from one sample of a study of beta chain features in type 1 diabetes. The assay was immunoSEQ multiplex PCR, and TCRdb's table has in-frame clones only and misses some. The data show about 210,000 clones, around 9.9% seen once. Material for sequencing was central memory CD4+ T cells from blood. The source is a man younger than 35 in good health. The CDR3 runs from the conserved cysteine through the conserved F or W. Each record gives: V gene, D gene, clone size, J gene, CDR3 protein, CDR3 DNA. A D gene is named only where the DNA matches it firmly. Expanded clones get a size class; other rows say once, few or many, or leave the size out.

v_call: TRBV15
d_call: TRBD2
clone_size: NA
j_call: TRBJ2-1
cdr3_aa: CATSRTYLAGSMGSYNEQFF
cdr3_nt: TGTGCCACCAGCAGAACCTACCTAGCGGGATCGATGGGATCCTACAATGAGCAGTTCTTC

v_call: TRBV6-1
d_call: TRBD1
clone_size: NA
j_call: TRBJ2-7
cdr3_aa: CASSEASRGQNEQYF
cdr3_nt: TGTGCCAGCAGTGAAGCGTCCAGGGGGCAAAACGAGCAGTACTTC

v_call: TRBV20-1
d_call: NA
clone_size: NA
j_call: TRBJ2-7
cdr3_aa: CSIRGNYEQYF
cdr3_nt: TGCAGTATCCGCGGGAACTACGAGCAGTACTTC

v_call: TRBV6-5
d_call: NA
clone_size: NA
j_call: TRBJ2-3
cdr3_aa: CASSTGTPRADTQYF
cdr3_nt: TGTGCCAGCAGTACCGGGACCCCGAGGGCAGATACGCAGTATTTT

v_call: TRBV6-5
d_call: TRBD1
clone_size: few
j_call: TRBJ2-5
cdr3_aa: CASGGQQETQYF
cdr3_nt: TGTGCCAGCGGGGGACAGCAAGAGACCCAGTACTTC

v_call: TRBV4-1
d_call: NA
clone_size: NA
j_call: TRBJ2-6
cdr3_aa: CASSQENNLVSGANVLTF
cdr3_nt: TGCGCCAGCAGCCAAGAAAATAACCTGGTCTCTGGGGCCAACGTCCTGACTTTC

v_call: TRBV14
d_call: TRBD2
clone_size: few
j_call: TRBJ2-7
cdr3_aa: CASSRTSGFNEQYF
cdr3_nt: TGTGCCAGCAGCCGGACTAGTGGTTTCAACGAGCAGTACTTC

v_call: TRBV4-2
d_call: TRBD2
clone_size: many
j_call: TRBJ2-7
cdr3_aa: CASSQTSGERYEQYF
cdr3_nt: TGTGCCAGCAGCCAAACTAGCGGGGAGCGCTACGAGCAGTACTTC

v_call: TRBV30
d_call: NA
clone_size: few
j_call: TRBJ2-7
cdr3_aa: CAWGPGFYEQYF
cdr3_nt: TGTGCCTGGGGGCCTGGGTTCTACGAGCAGTACTTC

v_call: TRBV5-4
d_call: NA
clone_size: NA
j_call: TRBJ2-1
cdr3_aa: CASSLGLVTGNEQFF
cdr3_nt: TGTGCCAGCAGCTTGGGGCTCGTCACGGGCAATGAGCAGTTCTTC

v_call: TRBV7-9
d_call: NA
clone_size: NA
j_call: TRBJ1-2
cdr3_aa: CASSLEPYGYTF
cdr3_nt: TGTGCCAGCAGCTTAGAACCATATGGCTACACCTTC

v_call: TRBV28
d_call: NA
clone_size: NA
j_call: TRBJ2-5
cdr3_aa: CASSPTGLPGLETQYF
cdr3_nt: TGTGCCAGCAGCCCAACGGGACTCCCAGGATTAGAGACCCAGTACTTC

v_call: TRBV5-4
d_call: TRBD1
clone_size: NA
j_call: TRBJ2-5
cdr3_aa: CASSLVRDRGYQETQYF
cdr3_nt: TGTGCCAGCAGCTTGGTCCGAGACAGGGGATACCAAGAGACCCAGTACTTC

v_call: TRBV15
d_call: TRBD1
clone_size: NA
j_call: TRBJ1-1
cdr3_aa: CATSTNRGGTEAFF
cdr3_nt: TGTGCCACCAGCACCAACAGGGGCGGGACTGAAGCTTTCTTT

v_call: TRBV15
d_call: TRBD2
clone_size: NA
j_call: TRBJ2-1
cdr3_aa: CATSSGLALGNEQFF
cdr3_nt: TGTGCCACCAGCAGCGGACTAGCTTTAGGCAATGAGCAGTTCTTC

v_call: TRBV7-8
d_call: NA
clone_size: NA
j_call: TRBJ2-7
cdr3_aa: CASSLVASEIYEQYF
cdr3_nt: TGTGCCAGCAGCTTAGTAGCTAGCGAAATCTACGAGCAGTACTTC

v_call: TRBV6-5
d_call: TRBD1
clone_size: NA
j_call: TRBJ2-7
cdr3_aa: CASRSQGANSYEQYF
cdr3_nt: TGTGCCAGCAGGTCGCAGGGGGCGAACTCCTACGAGCAGTACTTC

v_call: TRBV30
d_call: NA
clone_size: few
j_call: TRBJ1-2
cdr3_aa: CAETQLGEGYTF
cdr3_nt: TGTGCCGAGACACAGTTGGGGGAGGGCTACACCTTC

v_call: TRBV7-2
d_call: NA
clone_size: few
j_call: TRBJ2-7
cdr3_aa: CASSLGEGRFHEQYF
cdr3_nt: TGTGCCAGCAGCTTAGGAGAGGGCCGATTCCACGAGCAGTACTTC

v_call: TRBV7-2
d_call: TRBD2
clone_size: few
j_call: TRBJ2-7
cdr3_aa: CASTRAGGTYEQYF
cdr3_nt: TGTGCCAGCACCAGAGCGGGAGGAACCTACGAGCAGTACTTC

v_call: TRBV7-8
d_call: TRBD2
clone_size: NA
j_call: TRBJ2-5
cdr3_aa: CASSLTRTSTSETQYF
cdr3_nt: TGTGCCAGCAGCTTAACCAGGACTAGCACGTCGGAGACCCAGTACTTC

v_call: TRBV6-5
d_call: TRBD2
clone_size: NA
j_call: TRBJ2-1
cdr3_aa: CASRLTSGSFNEQFF
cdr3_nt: TGTGCCAGCAGACTGACTAGCGGGAGTTTCAATGAGCAGTTCTTC

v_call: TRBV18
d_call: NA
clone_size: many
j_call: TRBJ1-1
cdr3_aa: CASSPGQMNTEAFF
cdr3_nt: TGTGCCAGCTCTCCCGGACAAATGAACACTGAAGCTTTCTTT

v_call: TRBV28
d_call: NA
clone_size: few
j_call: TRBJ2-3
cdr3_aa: CASRAQTDLTDTQYF
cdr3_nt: TGTGCCAGCAGGGCCCAGACAGATCTCACAGATACGCAGTATTTT

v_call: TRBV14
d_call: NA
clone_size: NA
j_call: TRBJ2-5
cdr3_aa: CASSQDHGIQETQYF
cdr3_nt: TGTGCCAGCAGCCAAGATCACGGGATCCAAGAGACCCAGTACTTC

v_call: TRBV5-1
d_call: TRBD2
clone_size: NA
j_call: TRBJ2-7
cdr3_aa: CASSTLATDRSYEQYF
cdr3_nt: TGCGCCAGCAGCACACTAGCGACCGACCGCTCCTACGAGCAGTACTTC

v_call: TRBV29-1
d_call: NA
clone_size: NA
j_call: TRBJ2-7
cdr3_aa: CSGGYRARSSYEQYF
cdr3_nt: TGCAGCGGTGGGTACCGAGCGAGGAGCTCCTACGAGCAGTACTTC

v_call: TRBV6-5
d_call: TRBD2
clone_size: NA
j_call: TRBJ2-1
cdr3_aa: CASSYPTSGTGNEQFF
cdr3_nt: TGTGCCAGCAGTTACCCGACTAGCGGGACGGGCAATGAGCAGTTCTTC

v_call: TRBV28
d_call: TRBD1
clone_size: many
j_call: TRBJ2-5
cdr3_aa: CASRVTYRGETQYF
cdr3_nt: TGTGCCAGCAGGGTCACCTACAGGGGAGAGACCCAGTACTTC

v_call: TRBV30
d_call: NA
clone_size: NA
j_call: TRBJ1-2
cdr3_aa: CAWSGTGLNYGYTF
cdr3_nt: TGTGCCTGGAGTGGTACAGGGCTTAACTATGGCTACACCTTC

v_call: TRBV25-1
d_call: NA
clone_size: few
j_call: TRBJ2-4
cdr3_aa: CASSELVSLAKNIQYF
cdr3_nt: TGTGCCAGCAGTGAATTAGTATCACTAGCCAAAAACATTCAGTACTTC

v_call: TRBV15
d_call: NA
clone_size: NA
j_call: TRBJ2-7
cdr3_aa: CATSTSLGALYEQYF
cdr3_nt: TGTGCCACCAGCACCTCTCTCGGCGCACTCTACGAGCAGTACTTC

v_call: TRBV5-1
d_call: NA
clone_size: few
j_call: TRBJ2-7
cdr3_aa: CASSLVGATRSSYEQYF
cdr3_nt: TGCGCCAGCAGCTTGGTCGGAGCAACTAGGTCGTCCTACGAGCAGTACTTC

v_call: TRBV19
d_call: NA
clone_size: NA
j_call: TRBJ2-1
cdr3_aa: CASSNRAYNEQFF
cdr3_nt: TGTGCCAGTAGCAACAGGGCCTACAATGAGCAGTTCTTC

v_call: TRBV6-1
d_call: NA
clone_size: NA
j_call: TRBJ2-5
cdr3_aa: CASSNSQETQYF
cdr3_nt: TGTGCCAGCAGTAACAGTCAAGAGACCCAGTACTTC

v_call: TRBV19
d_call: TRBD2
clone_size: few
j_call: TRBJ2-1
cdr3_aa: CASSKTSGTRQGHNEQFF
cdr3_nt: TGTGCCAGTAGTAAGACTAGCGGGACCCGCCAGGGCCACAATGAGCAGTTCTTC

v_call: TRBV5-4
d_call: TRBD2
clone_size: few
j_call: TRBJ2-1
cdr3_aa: CASSYDAGTSAYNEQFF
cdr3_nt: TGTGCCAGCAGCTATGACGCTGGGACTAGCGCTTACAATGAGCAGTTCTTC

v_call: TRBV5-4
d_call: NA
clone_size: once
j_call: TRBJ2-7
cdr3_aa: CASSRSLGEQYF
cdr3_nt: TGTGCCAGCAGCCGGAGTCTCGGGGAGCAGTACTTC

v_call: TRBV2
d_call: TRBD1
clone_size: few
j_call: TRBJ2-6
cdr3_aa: CASSVTGDTSGANVLTF
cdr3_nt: TGTGCCAGCAGTGTTACAGGGGACACCTCTGGGGCCAACGTCCTGACTTTC

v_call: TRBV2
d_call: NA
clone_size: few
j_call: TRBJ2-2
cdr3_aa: CASSELARTGELFF
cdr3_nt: TGTGCCAGCAGTGAACTAGCGCGGACCGGGGAGCTGTTTTTT

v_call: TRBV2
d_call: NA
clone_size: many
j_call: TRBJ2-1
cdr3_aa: CASRVQGEQFF
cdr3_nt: TGTGCCAGCAGAGTACAGGGTGAGCAGTTCTTC

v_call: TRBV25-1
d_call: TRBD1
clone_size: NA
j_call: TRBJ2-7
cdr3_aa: CASSRQGPYEQYF
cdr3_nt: TGTGCCAGCAGTCGACAGGGCCCCTACGAGCAGTACTTC

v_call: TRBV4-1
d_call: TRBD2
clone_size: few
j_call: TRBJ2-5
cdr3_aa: CASRLAGGSGTQYF
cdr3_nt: TGCGCCAGCAGACTAGCGGGAGGATCAGGGACCCAGTACTTC

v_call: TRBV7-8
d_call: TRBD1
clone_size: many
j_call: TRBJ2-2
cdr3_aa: CASSAGRGPGELFF
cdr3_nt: TGTGCCAGCAGCGCAGGCAGGGGGCCCGGGGAGCTGTTTTTT

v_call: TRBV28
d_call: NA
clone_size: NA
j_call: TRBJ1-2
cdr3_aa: CASSPPGWRYTF
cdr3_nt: TGTGCCAGCAGTCCACCAGGGTGGCGCTACACCTTC

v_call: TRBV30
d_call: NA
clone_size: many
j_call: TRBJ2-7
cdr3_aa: CAWGQSYEQYF
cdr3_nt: TGTGCCTGGGGACAGTCCTACGAGCAGTACTTC

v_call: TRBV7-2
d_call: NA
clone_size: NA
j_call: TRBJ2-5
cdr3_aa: CASSPPGPPGRAQYF
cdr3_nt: TGTGCCAGCAGTCCACCAGGCCCCCCGGGGCGCGCCCAGTACTTC

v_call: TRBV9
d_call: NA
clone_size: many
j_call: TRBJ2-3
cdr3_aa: CASSAAGRDTDTQYF
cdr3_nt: TGTGCCAGCAGCGCCGCCGGGCGGGACACAGATACGCAGTATTTT

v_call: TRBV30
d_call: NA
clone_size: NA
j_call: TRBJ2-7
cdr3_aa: CAWSPYFGARNEQYF
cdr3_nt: TGTGCCTGGAGTCCATACTTCGGAGCTCGGAACGAGCAGTACTTC

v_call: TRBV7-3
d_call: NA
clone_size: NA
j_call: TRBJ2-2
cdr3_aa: CASSLRGSGELFF
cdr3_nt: TGTGCCAGCAGCTTACGCGGATCCGGGGAGCTGTTTTTT

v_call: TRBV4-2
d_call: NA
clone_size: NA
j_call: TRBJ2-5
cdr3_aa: CASSFVPSETQYF
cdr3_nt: TGTGCCAGCAGCTTCGTGCCATCCGAGACCCAGTACTTC

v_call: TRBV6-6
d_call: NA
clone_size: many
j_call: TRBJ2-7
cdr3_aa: CASTGDSYEQYF
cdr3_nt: TGTGCCAGCACAGGGGACTCCTACGAGCAGTACTTC

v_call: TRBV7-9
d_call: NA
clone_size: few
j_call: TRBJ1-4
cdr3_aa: CASSDRNEKLFF
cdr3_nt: TGTGCCAGCAGCGACCGTAATGAAAAACTGTTTTTT